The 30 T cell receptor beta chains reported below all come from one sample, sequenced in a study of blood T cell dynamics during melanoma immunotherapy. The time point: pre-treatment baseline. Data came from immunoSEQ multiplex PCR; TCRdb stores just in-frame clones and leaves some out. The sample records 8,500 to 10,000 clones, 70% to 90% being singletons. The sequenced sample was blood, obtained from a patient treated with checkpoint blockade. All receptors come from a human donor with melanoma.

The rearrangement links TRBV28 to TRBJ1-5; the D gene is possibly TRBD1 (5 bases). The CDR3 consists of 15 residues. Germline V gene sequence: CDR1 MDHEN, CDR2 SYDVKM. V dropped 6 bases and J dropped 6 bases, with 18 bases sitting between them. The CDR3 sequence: CASRWGTDPRQPQHF. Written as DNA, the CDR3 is TGTGCCAGCAGGTGGGGGACGGACCCACGTCAGCCCCAGCATTTT.

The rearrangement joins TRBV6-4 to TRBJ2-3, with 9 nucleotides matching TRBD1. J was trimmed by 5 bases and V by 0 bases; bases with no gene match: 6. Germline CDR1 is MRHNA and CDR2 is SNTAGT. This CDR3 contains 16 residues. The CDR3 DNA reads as TGTGCCAGCAGTGACTCTGGGGACAGGGCGGGAGATACGCAGTATTTT. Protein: CASSDSGDRAGDTQYF.

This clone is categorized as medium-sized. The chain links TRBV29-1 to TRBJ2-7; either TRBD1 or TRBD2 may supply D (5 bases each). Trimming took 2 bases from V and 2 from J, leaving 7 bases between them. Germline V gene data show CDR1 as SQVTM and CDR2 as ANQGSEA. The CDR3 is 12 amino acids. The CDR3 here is CSVEQGPYEQYF. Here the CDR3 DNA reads TGCAGCGTTGAACAGGGACCCTACGAGCAGTACTTC.

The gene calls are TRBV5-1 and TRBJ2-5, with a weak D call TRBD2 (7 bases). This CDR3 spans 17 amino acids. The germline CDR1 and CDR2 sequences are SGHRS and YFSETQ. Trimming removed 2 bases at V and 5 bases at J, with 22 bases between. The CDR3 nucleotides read TGCGCCAGCAGCTTAGACCCCCCAGCGGAGGGGGGGGAGACCCAGTACTTC. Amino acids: CASSLDPPAEGGETQYF.

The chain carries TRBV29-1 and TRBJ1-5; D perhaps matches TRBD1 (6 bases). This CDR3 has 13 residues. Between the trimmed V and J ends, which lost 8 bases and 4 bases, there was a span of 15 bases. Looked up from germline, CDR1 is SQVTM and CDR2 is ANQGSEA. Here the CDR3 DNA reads TGCAGCCCCCCCCCGGACAGAAATCAGCCCCAGCATTTT. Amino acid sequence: CSPPPDRNQPQHF.

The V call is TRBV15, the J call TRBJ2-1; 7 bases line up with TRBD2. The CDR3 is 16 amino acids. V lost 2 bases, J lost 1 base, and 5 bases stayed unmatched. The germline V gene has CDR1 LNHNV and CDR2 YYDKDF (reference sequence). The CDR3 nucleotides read TGTGCCACCAGCAGACGTGGGGGAGGGTCCTACAATGAGCAGTTCTTC. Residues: CATSRRGGGSYNEQFF.

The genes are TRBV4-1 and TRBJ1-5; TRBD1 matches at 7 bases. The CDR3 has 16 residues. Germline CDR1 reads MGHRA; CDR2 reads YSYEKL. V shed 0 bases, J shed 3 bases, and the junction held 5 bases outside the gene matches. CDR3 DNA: TGCGCCAGCAGCCAAGATTTGACAGGGCCCAATCAGCCCCAGCATTTT. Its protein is CASSQDLTGPNQPQHF.

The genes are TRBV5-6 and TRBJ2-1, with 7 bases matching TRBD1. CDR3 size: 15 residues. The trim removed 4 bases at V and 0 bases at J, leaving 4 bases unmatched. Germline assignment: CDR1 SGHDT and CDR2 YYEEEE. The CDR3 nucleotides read TGTGCCAGCAGCCCCGACAGGGTCTCCTACAATGAGCAGTTCTTC. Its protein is CASSPDRVSYNEQFF.

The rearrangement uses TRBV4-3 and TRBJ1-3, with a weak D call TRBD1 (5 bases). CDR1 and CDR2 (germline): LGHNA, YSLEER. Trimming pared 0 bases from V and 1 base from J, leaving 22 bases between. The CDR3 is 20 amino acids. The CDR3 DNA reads TGCGCCAGCAGCCAAGAGGCGGGATTTGGGGCCCCCCGGTCTGGAAACACCATATATTTT. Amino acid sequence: CASSQEAGFGAPRSGNTIYF.

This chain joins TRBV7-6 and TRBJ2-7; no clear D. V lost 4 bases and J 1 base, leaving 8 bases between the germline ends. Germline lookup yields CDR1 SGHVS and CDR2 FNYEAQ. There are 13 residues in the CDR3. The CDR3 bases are TGTGCCAGCAGCTCCAGGTGGTCCTACGAGCAGTACTTC. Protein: CASSSRWSYEQYF.

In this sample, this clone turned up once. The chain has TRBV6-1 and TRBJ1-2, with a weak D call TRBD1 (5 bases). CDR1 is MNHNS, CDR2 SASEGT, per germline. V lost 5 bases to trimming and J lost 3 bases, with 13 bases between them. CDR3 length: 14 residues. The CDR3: CASSPGGTDYGYTF. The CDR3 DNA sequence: TGTGCCAGCAGTCCCGGGGGGACGGACTATGGCTACACCTTC.

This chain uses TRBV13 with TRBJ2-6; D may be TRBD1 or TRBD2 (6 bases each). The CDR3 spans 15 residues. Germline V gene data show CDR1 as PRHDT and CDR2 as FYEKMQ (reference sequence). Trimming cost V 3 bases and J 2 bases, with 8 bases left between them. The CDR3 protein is CASSLRGAGANVLTF. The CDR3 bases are TGTGCCAGCAGCTTGAGGGGGGCTGGGGCCAACGTCCTGACTTTC.

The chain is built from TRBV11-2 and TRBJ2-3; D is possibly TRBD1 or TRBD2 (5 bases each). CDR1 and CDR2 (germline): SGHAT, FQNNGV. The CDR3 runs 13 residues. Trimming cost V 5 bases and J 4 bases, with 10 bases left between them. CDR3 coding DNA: TGTGCCAGCAGCACCCGGGGCGCAGATACGCAGTATTTT. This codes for CASSTRGADTQYF.

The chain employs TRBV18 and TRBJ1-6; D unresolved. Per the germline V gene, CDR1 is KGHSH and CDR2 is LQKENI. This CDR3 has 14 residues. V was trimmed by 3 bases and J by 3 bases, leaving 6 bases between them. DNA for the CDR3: TGTGCCAGCTCACCGGGCAGCTATAATTCACCCCTCCACTTT. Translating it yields CASSPGSYNSPLHF. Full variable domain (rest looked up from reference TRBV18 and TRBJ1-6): NAGVMQNPRHLVRRRGQEARLRCSPMKGHSHVYWYRQLPEEGLKFMVYLQKENIIDESGMPKERFSAEFPKEGPSILRIQQVVRGDSAAYFCASSPGSYNSPLHFGNGTRLTVT.

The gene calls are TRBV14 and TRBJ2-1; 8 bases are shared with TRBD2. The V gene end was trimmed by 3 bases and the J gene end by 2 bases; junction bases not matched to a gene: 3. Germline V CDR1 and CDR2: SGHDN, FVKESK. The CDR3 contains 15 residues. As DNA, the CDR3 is TGTGCCAGCAGCCAGCCGGGGGGGCCCTACAATGAGCAGTTCTTC. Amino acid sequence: CASSQPGGPYNEQFF.

The CDR3 DNA sequence: TGTGCCAGCAGCCCCCCCGAGGGGAACACTGAAGCTTTCTTT. This codes for CASSPPEGNTEAFF. The chain has TRBV7-8 and TRBJ1-1; D is uncertain. Germline assignment: CDR1 SGHVS and CDR2 FQNEAQ. Trimming took off 5 bases at V and 1 base at J, with 11 bases between the two ends. This CDR3 has 14 amino acids.

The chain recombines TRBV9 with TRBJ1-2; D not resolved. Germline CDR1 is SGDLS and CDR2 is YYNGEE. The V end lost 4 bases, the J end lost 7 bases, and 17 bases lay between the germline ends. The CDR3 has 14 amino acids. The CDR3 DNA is TGTGCCAGCAGCCCCACCGGGCAGTCTCTTGGCTACACCTTC. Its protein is CASSPTGQSLGYTF.

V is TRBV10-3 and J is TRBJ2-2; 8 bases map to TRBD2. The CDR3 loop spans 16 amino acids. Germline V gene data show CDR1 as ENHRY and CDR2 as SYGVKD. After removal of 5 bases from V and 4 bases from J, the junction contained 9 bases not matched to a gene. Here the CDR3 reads CAISKSSGTSTGELFF. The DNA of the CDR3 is TGTGCCATCAGTAAGAGTAGCGGGACGAGCACCGGGGAGCTGTTTTTT.

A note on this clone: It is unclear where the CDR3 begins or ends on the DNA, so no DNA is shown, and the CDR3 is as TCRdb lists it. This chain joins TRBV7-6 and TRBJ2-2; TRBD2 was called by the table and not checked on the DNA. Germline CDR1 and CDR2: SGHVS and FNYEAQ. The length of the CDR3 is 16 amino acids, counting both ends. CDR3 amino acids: CASSPPVGRAGGSCFF.

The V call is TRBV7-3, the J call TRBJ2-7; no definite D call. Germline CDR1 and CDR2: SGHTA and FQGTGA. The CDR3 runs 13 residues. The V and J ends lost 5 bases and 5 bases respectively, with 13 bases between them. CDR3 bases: TGTGCCAGCAGCCCAGGTCCAAGGGACGAGCAGTACTTC. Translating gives CASSPGPRDEQYF.

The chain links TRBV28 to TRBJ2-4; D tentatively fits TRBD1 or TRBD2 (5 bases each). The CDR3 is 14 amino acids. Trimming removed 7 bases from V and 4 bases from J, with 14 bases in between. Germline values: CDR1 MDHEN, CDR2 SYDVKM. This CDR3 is CASTLGRVKNIQYF. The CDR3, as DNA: TGTGCCAGCACCCTGGGACGAGTAAAAAACATTCAGTACTTC.

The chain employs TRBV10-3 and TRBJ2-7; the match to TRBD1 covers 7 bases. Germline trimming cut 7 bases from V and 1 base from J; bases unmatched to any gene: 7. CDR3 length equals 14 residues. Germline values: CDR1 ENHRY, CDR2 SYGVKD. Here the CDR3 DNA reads TGTGCCATCAAAATAGGGGGCCAATCCTACGAGCAGTACTTC. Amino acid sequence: CAIKIGGQSYEQYF.

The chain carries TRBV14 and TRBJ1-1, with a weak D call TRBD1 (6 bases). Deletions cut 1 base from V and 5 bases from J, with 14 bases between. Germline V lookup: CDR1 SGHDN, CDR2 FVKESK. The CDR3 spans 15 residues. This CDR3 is CASSQAPGRGTEAFF. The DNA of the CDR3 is TGTGCCAGCAGCCAAGCTCCGGGCAGGGGTACTGAAGCTTTCTTT. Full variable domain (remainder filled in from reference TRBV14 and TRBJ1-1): EAGVTQFPSHSVIEKGQTVTLRCDPISGHDNLYWYRRVMGKEIKFLLHFVKESKQDESGMPNNRFLAERTGGTYSTLKVQPAELEDSGVYFCASSQAPGRGTEAFFGQGTRLTVV.

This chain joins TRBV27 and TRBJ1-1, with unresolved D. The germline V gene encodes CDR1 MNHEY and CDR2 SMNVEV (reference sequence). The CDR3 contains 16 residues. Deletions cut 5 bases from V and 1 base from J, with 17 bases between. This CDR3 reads CASSPIPDGQNTEAFF. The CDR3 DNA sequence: TGTGCCAGCAGTCCCATCCCGGACGGGCAGAACACTGAAGCTTTCTTT.

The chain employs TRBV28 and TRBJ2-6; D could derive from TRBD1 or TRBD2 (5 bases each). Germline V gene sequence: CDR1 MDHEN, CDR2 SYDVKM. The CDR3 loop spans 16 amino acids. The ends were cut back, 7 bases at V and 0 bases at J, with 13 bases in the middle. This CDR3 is CASTPGSLSGANVLTF. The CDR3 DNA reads TGTGCCAGCACCCCAGGGAGCCTCTCTGGGGCCAACGTCCTGACTTTC.

The DNA of the CDR3 is TGCGCCAGCAGCCCCCAGGACGGGACCTACGAGCAGTACTTC. It specifies CASSPQDGTYEQYF. The V gene is TRBV4-3, the J gene TRBJ2-7; tentatively, D is TRBD2 (5 bases). The CDR3 has 14 residues. The V end was cut by 4 bases, the J end by 2 bases, with 12 bases between. Germline CDR1 and CDR2: LGHNA and YSLEER.

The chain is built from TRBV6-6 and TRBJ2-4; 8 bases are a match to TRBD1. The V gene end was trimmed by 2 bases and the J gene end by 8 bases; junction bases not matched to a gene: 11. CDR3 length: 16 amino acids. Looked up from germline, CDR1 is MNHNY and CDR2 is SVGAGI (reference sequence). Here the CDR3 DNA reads TGTGCCAGCAGTTACACCCCCGGGACAGGCCAGGACATTCAGTACTTC. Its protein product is CASSYTPGTGQDIQYF.

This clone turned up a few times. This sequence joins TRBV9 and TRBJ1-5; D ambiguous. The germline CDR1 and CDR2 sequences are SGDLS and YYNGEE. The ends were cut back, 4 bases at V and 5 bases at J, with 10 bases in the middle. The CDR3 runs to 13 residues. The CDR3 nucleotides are TGTGCCAGCAGCTTCAGCCCCGATCAGCCCCAGCATTTT. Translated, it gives CASSFSPDQPQHF.

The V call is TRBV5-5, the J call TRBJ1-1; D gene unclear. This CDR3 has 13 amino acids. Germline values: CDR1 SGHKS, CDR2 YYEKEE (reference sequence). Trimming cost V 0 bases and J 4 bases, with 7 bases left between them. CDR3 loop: CASSLGTGTEAFF. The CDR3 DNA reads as TGTGCCAGCAGCTTGGGGACGGGCACTGAAGCTTTCTTT.

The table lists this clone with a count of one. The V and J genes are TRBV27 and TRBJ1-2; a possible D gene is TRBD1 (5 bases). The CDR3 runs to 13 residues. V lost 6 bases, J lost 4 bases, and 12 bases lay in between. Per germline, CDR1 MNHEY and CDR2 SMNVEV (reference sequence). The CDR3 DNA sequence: TGTGCCAGCAGGACACAGGCGCCCTATGGCTACACCTTC. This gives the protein CASRTQAPYGYTF.